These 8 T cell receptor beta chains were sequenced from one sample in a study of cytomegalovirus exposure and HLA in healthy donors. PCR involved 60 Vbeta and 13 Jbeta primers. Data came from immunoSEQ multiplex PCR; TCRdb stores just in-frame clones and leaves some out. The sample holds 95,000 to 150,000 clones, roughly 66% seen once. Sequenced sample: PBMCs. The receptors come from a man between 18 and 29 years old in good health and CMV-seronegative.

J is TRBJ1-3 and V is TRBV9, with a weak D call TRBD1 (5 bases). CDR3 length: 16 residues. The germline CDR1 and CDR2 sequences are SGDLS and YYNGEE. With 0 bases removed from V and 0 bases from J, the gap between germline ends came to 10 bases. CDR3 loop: CASSVGGAPSGNTIYF. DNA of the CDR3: TGTGCCAGCAGCGTAGGTGGGGCCCCCTCTGGAAACACCATATATTTT. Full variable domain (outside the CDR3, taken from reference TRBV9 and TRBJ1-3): DSGVTQTPKHLITATGQRVTLRCSPRSGDLSVYWYQQSLDQGLQFLIQYYNGEERAKGNILERFSAQQFPDLHSELNLSSLELGDSALYFCASSVGGAPSGNTIYFGEGSWLTVV.

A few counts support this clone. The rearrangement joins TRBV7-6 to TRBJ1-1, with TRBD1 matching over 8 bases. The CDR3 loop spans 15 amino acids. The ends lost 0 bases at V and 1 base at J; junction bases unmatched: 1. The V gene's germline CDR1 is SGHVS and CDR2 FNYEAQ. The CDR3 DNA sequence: TGTGCCAGCAGCTTAGCGGGGACAGGGAACACTGAAGCTTTCTTT. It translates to CASSLAGTGNTEAFF. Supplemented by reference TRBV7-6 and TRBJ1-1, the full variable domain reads GAGVSQSPRYKVTKRGQDVALRCDPISGHVSLYWYRQALGQGPEFLTYFNYEAQQDKSGLPNDRFSAERPEGSISTLTIQRTEQRDSAMYRCASSLAGTGNTEAFFGQGTRLTVV.

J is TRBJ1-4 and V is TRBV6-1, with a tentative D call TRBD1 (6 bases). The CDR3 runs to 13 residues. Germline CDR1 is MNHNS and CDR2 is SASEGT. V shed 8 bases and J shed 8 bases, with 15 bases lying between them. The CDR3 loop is CASQRGAVEKLFF. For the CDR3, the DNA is TGTGCCAGCCAACGGGGGGCTGTAGAAAAACTGTTTTTT.

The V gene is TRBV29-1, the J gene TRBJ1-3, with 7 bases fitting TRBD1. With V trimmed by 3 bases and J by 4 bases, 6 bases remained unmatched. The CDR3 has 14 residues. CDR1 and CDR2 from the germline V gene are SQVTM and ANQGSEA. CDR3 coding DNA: TGCAGCGTTGACCTCGGGACAGCGGGAAACACCATATATTTT. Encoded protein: CSVDLGTAGNTIYF. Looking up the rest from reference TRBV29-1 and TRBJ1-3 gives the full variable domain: SAVISQKPSRDICQRGTSLTIQCQVDSQVTMMFWYRQQPGQSLTLIATANQGSEATYESGFVIDKFPISRPNLTFSTLTVSNMSPEDSSIYLCSVDLGTAGNTIYFGEGSWLTVV.

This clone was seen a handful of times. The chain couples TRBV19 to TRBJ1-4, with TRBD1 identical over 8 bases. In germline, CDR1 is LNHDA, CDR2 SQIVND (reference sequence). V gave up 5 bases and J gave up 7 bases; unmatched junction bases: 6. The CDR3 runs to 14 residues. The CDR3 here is CASSLDRVGEKLFF. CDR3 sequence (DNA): TGTGCCAGTAGTTTGGACAGGGTTGGTGAAAAACTGTTTTTT.

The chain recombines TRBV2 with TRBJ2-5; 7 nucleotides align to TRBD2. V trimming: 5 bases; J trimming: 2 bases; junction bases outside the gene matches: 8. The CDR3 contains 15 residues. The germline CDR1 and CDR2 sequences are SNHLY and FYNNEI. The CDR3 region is CASSPGLVGQETQYF. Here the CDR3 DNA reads TGTGCCAGCAGTCCCGGACTAGTGGGACAAGAGACCCAGTACTTC.

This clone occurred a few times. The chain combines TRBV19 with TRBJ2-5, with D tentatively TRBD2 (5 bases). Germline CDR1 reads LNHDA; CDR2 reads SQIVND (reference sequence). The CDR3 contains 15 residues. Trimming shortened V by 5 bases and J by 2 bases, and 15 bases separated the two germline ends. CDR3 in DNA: TGTGCCAGTAGTTATACTAGTCCTTATCAAGAGACCCAGTACTTC. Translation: CASSYTSPYQETQYF.

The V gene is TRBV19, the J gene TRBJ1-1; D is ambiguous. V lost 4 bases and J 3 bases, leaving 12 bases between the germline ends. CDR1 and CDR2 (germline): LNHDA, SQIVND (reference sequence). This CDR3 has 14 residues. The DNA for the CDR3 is TGTGCCAGTAGTAACGGTGACAAATACACTGAAGCTTTCTTT. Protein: CASSNGDKYTEAFF.